This T cell receptor beta chain originates from a study of T cell repertoires in cytomegalovirus infection. Background on the study: Selected CMV epitopes included recently identified HLA-C-restricted ones as well as well-studied HLA-B-restricted ones.

TCRdb independently ran MiXCR on the reads; one entry per CDR3 protein. Altogether roughly 800,000 distinct CDR3 sequences are present, 25% to 30% being singletons, with the ten largest covering around 12%. Overall study results and limits: People with CMV and the relevant HLA were identified by cumulative public TCR beta family frequency. Dominating the ex vivo response were HLA-C-restricted CMV-specific TCR beta clonotypes.

Germline loops: CDR1 SEHNR, CDR2 FQNEAQ (reference sequence). V lost 5 bases to trimming and J lost 4 bases, with 16 bases between them. The CDR3 totals 15 residues. The table lists this clonotype with a few counts. Its target is unknown. V and J are TRBV7-9 and TRBJ2-3, with D maybe TRBD1 (6 bases). This TCR was sampled from a human donor in good health (CMV status not recorded). Some clones in this sample may be carry-over from other donors' samples. Material: cultured CD8+ T cells from PBMCs, obtained from culture after CMV antigen stimulation. In nucleotides, the CDR3 is TGTGCCAGCAGCCCCCGGGACAAGGATGCAGATACGCAGTATTTT. Protein product: CASSPRDKDADTQYF.